This entry features one T cell receptor beta chain sequence. The antigen is unknown. Germline is not matched at one junction end, which may reflect a read error. Here immunoSEQ multiplex PCR was the method, and the copy in TCRdb shows in-frame clones only, minus some. The sample includes just over 85,000 clones, just under 95% of them seen just once. The data are from a study of graft-versus-host responses after intestinal transplantation. Study-level information: Recipients had transplants, and these were multivisceral, liver-intestinal, or isolated intestinal. Tacrolimus plus steroids were given to all recipients for about three years, preceded by anti-thymocyte globulin induction. Overall study findings and caveats: Early post-transplant HvG declines tracked with peak circulating GvH clone levels. Analysis identified GvH clones in recipient marrow, with some appearing first in ileum or blood.

The sequence came from a human donor who was the organ donor for an intestinal transplant. The input for sequencing was unstimulated CD8+ T cells sorted from spleen or lymph node cells, taken before transplant.

The CDR3 DNA follows: TGTGCCAGCAGTTGGACAGGGGGCTACGAGCGGTACTTC. Its protein is CASSWTGGYERYF. The chain is built from TRBV27 and TRBJ2-7, with 11 bases that match TRBD1. Germline CDR1 and CDR2: MNHEY and SMNVEV (reference sequence). The CDR3 sequence is 13 residues long.